The rows below give T cell receptor beta chains drawn from one sample of a study of blood T cell repertoires in COVID-19. Some clones are missing from TCRdb's copy, which holds only in-frame ones; the method was immunoSEQ multiplex PCR. The sample has a few hundred thousand clones, over 70% seen once. Sequenced sample: peripheral blood. These receptors originate from an older woman with COVID-19, enrolled during active disease. Each CDR3 is given with its conserved first and last residue. The D gene is left open where the match is weak. Only part of the rows carry a size: once, few, many, or a class if the clone is expanded.

.,TRBV5-1,TRBJ1-2,TRBD1,CASSSTGGTYGYTF,TGCGCCAGCAGCTCAACAGGGGGCACCTATGGCTACACCTTC
.,TRBV20-1,TRBJ2-3,.,CSASLPRDGRVTDTQYF,TGCAGTGCTAGTCTCCCCCGCGACGGGAGAGTGACAGATACGCAGTATTTT
.,TRBV5-4,TRBJ2-7,TRBD1,CASSLRDRGPREQYF,TGTGCCAGCAGCCTCCGGGACAGGGGGCCGCGGGAGCAGTACTTC
.,TRBV19,TRBJ1-5,TRBD1,CASTPSGGNQPQHF,TGTGCCAGTACCCCATCAGGGGGAAATCAGCCCCAGCATTTT
.,TRBV18,TRBJ2-1,.,CASSPAGWNEQFF,TGTGCCAGCTCACCGGCAGGGTGGAATGAGCAGTTCTTC
.,TRBV7-3,TRBJ2-3,.,CASNQGGLDQDTQYF,TGTGCCAGCAACCAGGGGGGACTAGATCAAGATACGCAGTATTTT
once,TRBV14,TRBJ2-5,TRBD1,CASSLGQGSAQETQYF,TGTGCCAGCAGCCTTGGACAGGGGTCCGCCCAAGAGACCCAGTACTTC
.,TRBV27,TRBJ2-7,.,CASSWQGDGGGGFEQYF,TGTGCCAGCAGTTGGCAGGGGGACGGGGGCGGTGGATTCGAGCAGTACTTC
.,TRBV3-1/TRBV3-2,TRBJ1-1,.,CASSQGTPNTEAFF,TGTGCCAGCAGCCAAGGGACACCGAACACTGAAGCTTTCTTT
.,TRBV5-1,TRBJ2-7,TRBD2,CASSLANAASGSYEQYF,TGCGCCAGCAGCTTGGCCAACGCGGCTAGCGGGAGTTACGAGCAGTACTTC
.,TRBV30,TRBJ2-5,.,CAWSVSGLQETQYF,TGTGCCTGGAGTGTGTCAGGGCTACAAGAGACCCAGTACTTC
.,TRBV18,TRBJ1-1,TRBD1,CASSPLFRTGPNTEAFF,TGTGCCAGCTCACCACTATTCAGGACAGGGCCTAACACTGAAGCTTTCTTT
once,TRBV5-1,TRBJ2-2,TRBD1,CASSSDRENFWNTGELFF,TGCGCCAGCAGCTCCGACAGGGAGAACTTTTGGAACACCGGGGAGCTGTTTTTT
.,TRBV29-1,TRBJ2-2,TRBD2,CSVGPAGVNVYTGELFF,TGCAGCGTTGGGCCAGCGGGAGTAAATGTGTACACCGGGGAGCTGTTTTTT
.,TRBV28,TRBJ2-1,TRBD2,CANGVAGVDEQFF,TGTGCCAACGGGGTAGCGGGAGTCGATGAGCAGTTCTTC
.,TRBV27,TRBJ2-1,TRBD1,CASSLSRDRANEQFF,TGTGCCAGCAGTTTAAGTCGGGACAGGGCCAATGAGCAGTTCTTC
.,TRBV19,TRBJ1-3,.,CASILGPRSGNTIYF,TGTGCCAGTATCCTCGGTCCTCGCTCTGGAAACACCATATATTTT
.,TRBV3-1/TRBV3-2,TRBJ1-1,.,CASSQDGGWTEAFF,TGTGCCAGCAGCCAAGACGGGGGTTGGACTGAAGCTTTCTTT
.,TRBV27,TRBJ2-2,TRBD2,CASRVSGGSHTGELFF,TGTGCCAGCAGGGTGAGCGGGGGATCCCACACCGGGGAGCTGTTTTTT
few,TRBV14,TRBJ1-5,.,CASSQELNQPQHF,TGTGCCAGCAGCCAAGAACTAAATCAGCCCCAGCATTTT
.,TRBV2,TRBJ2-5,TRBD2,CAGGGETQYF,TGTGCCGGGGGAGGGGAGACCCAGTACTTC
.,TRBV3-1/TRBV3-2,TRBJ1-1,TRBD1,CASSLQGIEAFF,TGTGCCAGCAGCCTACAGGGGATTGAAGCTTTCTTT
.,TRBV28,TRBJ1-6,.,CASSQDSVYNSPLHF,TGTGCCAGCAGTCAGGACAGCGTCTATAATTCACCCCTCCACTTT
.,TRBV29-1,TRBJ1-1,TRBD1,CSVAGDRGAMNTEAFF,TGCAGCGTTGCGGGGGACAGGGGGGCGATGAACACTGAAGCTTTCTTT
.,TRBV12-3/TRBV12-4,TRBJ2-3,TRBD1,CASSSRGRDTQYF,TGTGCCAGCAGTTCCAGGGGGCGAGATACGCAGTATTTT
many,TRBV2,TRBJ1-1,.,CASTESPGSTEAFF,TGTGCCAGCACTGAATCCCCGGGGTCGACTGAAGCTTTCTTT
.,TRBV29-1,TRBJ1-1,.,CSVESGEGTEAFF,TGCAGCGTTGAATCAGGGGAGGGCACTGAAGCTTTCTTT
.,TRBV2,TRBJ1-2,.,CATPLGASSHGYTF,TGTGCCACCCCCCTAGGGGCTTCGTCTCATGGCTACACCTTC
.,TRBV27,TRBJ1-2,TRBD1,CASSPRSGTGIGYGYTF,TGTGCCAGCAGTCCAAGGAGTGGGACAGGGATTGGCTATGGCTACACCTTC
.,TRBV10-3,TRBJ1-1,.,CAISDYPGGTEAFF,TGTGCCATCAGTGACTACCCCGGAGGCACTGAAGCTTTCTTT
.,TRBV5-1,TRBJ1-2,.,CASSLVQGNYGYTF,TGCGCCAGCAGCTTGGTTCAGGGGAACTATGGCTACACCTTC
once,TRBV15,TRBJ1-5,TRBD1,CATTTGVHQPQHF,TGTGCCACGACCACAGGGGTTCACCAGCCCCAGCATTTT
.,TRBV28,TRBJ2-7,TRBD2,CASSLFGYSGSSSVRYEQYF,TGTGCCAGCAGTTTATTCGGGTATAGCGGGTCTAGCTCGGTTAGGTACGAGCAGTACTTC
.,TRBV7-9,TRBJ1-2,TRBD1,CASRRQGANYGYTF,TGTGCCAGCAGACGACAGGGGGCGAACTATGGCTACACCTTC
once,TRBV15,TRBJ2-5,TRBD2,CATSRLAGAPGETQYF,TGTGCCACCAGCAGATTAGCGGGAGCTCCGGGTGAGACCCAGTACTTC
.,TRBV5-1,TRBJ1-1,.,CASSPQGGNTEAFF,TGCGCCAGCAGCCCACAGGGCGGGAACACTGAAGCTTTCTTT
.,TRBV5-1,TRBJ2-1,.,CASSLGGGYNEQFF,TGCGCCAGCAGCTTGGGAGGGGGTTACAATGAGCAGTTCTTC
.,TRBV29-1,TRBJ1-2,TRBD1,CSVIPSTGSDGYTF,TGCAGCGTGATTCCGTCGACAGGGTCGGATGGCTACACCTTC
.,TRBV7-2,TRBJ2-3,TRBD2,CASSLDGSGSGTDTQYF,TGTGCCAGCAGCTTAGATGGTAGCGGGAGCGGGACAGATACGCAGTATTTT
.,TRBV5-4,TRBJ1-1,TRBD1,CASSRPGTGDNTEAFF,TGTGCCAGCAGCCGTCCCGGGACAGGGGATAACACTGAAGCTTTCTTT
.,TRBV7-9,TRBJ2-3,TRBD2,CASSPGLAGSTASTDTQYF,TGTGCCAGCAGCCCCGGACTAGCGGGATCTACTGCTAGCACAGATACGCAGTATTTT
.,TRBV5-1,TRBJ1-1,.,CASSLLGQNTEAFF,TGCGCCAGCAGCTTGCTGGGACAGAACACTGAAGCTTTCTTT
.,TRBV3-1/TRBV3-2,TRBJ2-1,.,CASSHERLLGVYNEQFF,TGTGCCAGCAGCCACGAACGACTTTTAGGGGTATACAATGAGCAGTTCTTC